The rows below give T cell receptor beta chains drawn from one sample of a study of CD8 T cells in acute hepatitis C reinfection. Sequencing used immunoSEQ multiplex PCR; TCRdb keeps in-frame clones, though not all of them. The sample contains 1,400 or so clones, almost 50% of which appear only once. Sequenced material: HCV NS3-1073 tetramer-sorted CD8+ T cells from PBMCs, taken during acute infection. The receptors here all came from a woman between 18 and 29 years old who spontaneously cleared hepatitis C infection. CDR3s include the opening cysteine and the closing phenylalanine or tryptophan. The D gene is left open where the match is weak. Size values are once, few and many counts, or a class for expanded clones, and some rows have none.

>TRBD2|TRBV6-6|.|TRBJ2-7
CASRAGAYEQYF
TGTGCCAGCAGGGCGGGAGCCTACGAGCAGTACTTC
>.|TRBV29-1|.|TRBJ1-1
CSVPKLGGAEAFF
TGCAGCGTCCCAAAACTGGGGGGAGCTGAAGCTTTCTTT
>.|TRBV11-2|few|TRBJ2-7
CASSFRQDGVGLSSYEQYF
TGTGCCAGCAGCTTCAGACAGGACGGAGTCGGATTAAGCTCCTACGAGCAGTACTTC
>.|TRBV7-8|few|TRBJ1-1
CASSLSRSIAENTEAFF
TGTGCCAGCAGCCTTAGCCGGAGTATTGCGGAGAACACTGAAGCTTTCTTT
>TRBD2|TRBV7-6|large|TRBJ2-2
CASSTETSGNTGELFF
TGTGCCAGCAGCACCGAGACTAGCGGGAACACCGGGGAGCTGTTTTTT
>TRBD2|TRBV7-2|.|TRBJ2-3
CASSKEVAAGGGDTQYF
TGTGCCAGCAGTAAAGAGGTAGCAGCGGGAGGGGGAGATACGCAGTATTTT
>.|TRBV4-2|.|TRBJ2-7
CASSLGSGREQYF
TGTGCCAGCAGCTTGGGCTCAGGGCGCGAGCAGTACTTC
>TRBD1|TRBV14|.|TRBJ1-2
CASSQSTGEGYGYTF
TGTGCCAGCAGCCAATCAACAGGGGAGGGCTATGGCTACACCTTC
>.|TRBV27|.|TRBJ2-3
CASSFTNLGLLRSDTQYF
TGTGCCAGCAGTTTCACCAACCTAGGACTTCTTAGGTCAGATACGCAGTATTTT
>.|TRBV15|.|TRBJ1-1
CATSTTHMRLESLTGTGLLSEAFF
TGTGCCACCAGCACGACACATATGCGACTAGAGTCTCTCACCGGGACTGGCTTATTGTCTGAAGCTTTCTTT
>TRBD2|TRBV15|.|TRBJ2-7
CATSRDGLGGSYEQYF
TGTGCCACCAGCAGAGATGGGTTGGGCGGGAGCTACGAGCAGTACTTC
>.|TRBV11-2|few|TRBJ2-4
CASSFEGRENIQYF
TGTGCCAGCAGCTTTGAGGGTCGGGAAAACATTCAGTACTTC
>.|TRBV7-6|.|TRBJ1-1
CASSSRRNTEAFF
TGTGCCAGCAGCTCTCGACGGAACACTGAAGCTTTCTTT
>.|TRBV18|few|TRBJ2-7
CASSPFDQSYEQYF
TGTGCCAGCTCACCGTTCGACCAATCCTACGAGCAGTACTTC
>.|TRBV6-1|few|TRBJ1-5
CASSEEVGEWGPQHF
TGTGCCAGCAGTGAAGAAGTTGGGGAATGGGGGCCCCAGCATTTT
>.|TRBV7-4|.|TRBJ2-2
CASSLDGNANTGELFF
TGTGCCAGCAGCTTAGATGGCAACGCGAACACCGGGGAGCTGTTTTTT
>.|TRBV4-2|.|TRBJ2-7
CASSQEVGGSSYEQYF
TGTGCCAGCAGCCAAGAGGTGGGGGGTAGCTCCTACGAGCAGTACTTC
>.|TRBV11-2|few|TRBJ2-7
CASSLEAGPWGEQYF
TGTGCCAGCAGCTTAGAGGCGGGACCATGGGGCGAGCAGTACTTC
>.|TRBV6-1|few|TRBJ1-2
CASSGQLNDYGYTF
TGTGCCAGCAGTGGACAGCTTAATGACTATGGCTACACCTTC
>TRBD1|TRBV2|large|TRBJ2-7
CASSEWGQGTEQYF
TGTGCCAGCAGTGAATGGGGACAGGGGACCGAGCAGTACTTC
>.|TRBV2|once|TRBJ1-6
CASSDGQNSPLHF
TGTGCCAGCAGTGACGGACAAAATTCACCCCTCCACTTT
>.|TRBV6-1|.|TRBJ2-7
CASSPEFYEQYF
TGTGCCAGCAGCCCGGAATTCTACGAGCAGTACTTC
>.|TRBV4-2|few|TRBJ1-1
CASSQEMGTWGEAFF
TGTGCCAGCAGCCAAGAAATGGGCACCTGGGGTGAAGCTTTCTTT
>TRBD2|TRBV28|once|TRBJ2-4
CASSLIAGKRPLAKNIQYF
TGTGCCAGCAGTCTAATAGCGGGAAAGAGGCCACTAGCCAAAAACATTCAGTACTTC
>.|TRBV4-2|.|TRBJ2-2
CASSQEPGSPNTGELFF
TGTGCCAGCAGCCAAGAACCGGGATCCCCGAACACCGGGGAGCTGTTTTTT
>.|TRBV7-8|.|TRBJ1-1
CASSPSNNEAFF
TGTGCCAGCAGCCCTTCTAATAATGAAGCTTTCTTT
>.|TRBV11-2|.|TRBJ2-7
CASSGHREDEQYF
TGTGCCAGCAGCGGACACAGGGAGGACGAGCAGTACTTC
>TRBD1|TRBV5-4|.|TRBJ1-2
CASSQGSTGGAYGYTF
TGTGCCAGCAGCCAAGGCTCTACAGGGGGCGCTTATGGCTACACCTTC
>TRBD1|TRBV11-1|.|TRBJ2-7
CASSLAGQTGDPSYEQYF
TGTGCCAGCAGCTTAGCCGGCCAGACAGGGGATCCCTCCTACGAGCAGTACTTC
>.|TRBV4-2|.|TRBJ2-7
CASSQEARGAPYEQYF
TGTGCCAGCAGCCAAGAAGCTAGGGGAGCCCCCTACGAGCAGTACTTC
>TRBD1|TRBV6-5|.|TRBJ1-2
CASSYTGETFPGYTF
TGTGCCAGCAGTTATACAGGGGAAACTTTCCCGGGCTACACCTTC
>.|TRBV6-1|.|TRBJ2-7
CASQVWTQGWEQYF
TGTGCCAGCCAGGTATGGACCCAGGGCTGGGAGCAGTACTTC
>.|TRBV6-1|.|TRBJ2-7
CASSESTLLAAPYEQYF
TGTGCCAGCAGTGAATCTACCCTGCTAGCTGCCCCCTACGAGCAGTACTTC
>.|TRBV5-4|few|TRBJ1-1
CASSSPQGKYMNTEAFF
TGTGCCAGCAGTTCACCACAGGGAAAGTACATGAACACTGAAGCTTTCTTT
>.|TRBV7-3|.|TRBJ1-1
CASSRQTDTEAFF
TGTGCCAGCAGCAGACAAACAGACACTGAAGCTTTCTTT
>TRBD1|TRBV11-2|once|TRBJ1-1
CASSLYRGTSNTEAFF
TGTGCCAGCAGTCTTTACAGGGGAACGTCGAACACTGAAGCTTTCTTT
>TRBD1|TRBV11-1|large|TRBJ2-7
CASSFSNPGTGAIYEQYF
TGTGCCAGCAGCTTCTCTAATCCCGGGACAGGGGCGATCTACGAGCAGTACTTC
>TRBD1|TRBV11-3|few|TRBJ2-7
CASSLEGATGDPSYEQYF
TGTGCCAGCAGCTTAGAGGGGGCTACAGGGGATCCTTCCTACGAGCAGTACTTC
>TRBD2|TRBV10-3|.|TRBJ2-3
CASSSSLAGELTDTQYF
TGTGCCAGCAGTTCCTCCCTAGCGGGAGAGCTCACAGATACGCAGTATTTT
>.|TRBV5-6|.|TRBJ1-1
CASRGGGGTEAFF
TGTGCCAGCCGTGGGGGGGGGGGCACTGAAGCTTTCTTT
>.|TRBV5-4|.|TRBJ2-7
CASSLGQGQKQYF
TGTGCCAGCAGCTTGGGGCAGGGACAAAAGCAGTACTTC
>TRBD1|TRBV2|.|TRBJ2-2
CASNNHLGQSFTGELFF
TGTGCCAGCAATAACCATCTGGGACAGTCATTCACCGGGGAGCTGTTTTTT
>.|TRBV6-1|.|TRBJ2-7
CASSDLVEDNEYEQYF
TGTGCCAGCAGTGACCTGGTTGAGGACAATGAGTACGAGCAGTACTTC
>.|TRBV7-9|.|TRBJ2-7
CASSFEPGNWGEQYF
TGTGCCAGCAGCTTCGAACCTGGCAACTGGGGCGAGCAGTACTTC
>.|TRBV11-2|.|TRBJ2-2
CASSHEPGAPNTGELFF
TGTGCCAGCAGCCATGAACCCGGGGCACCGAACACCGGGGAGCTGTTTTTT
>TRBD2|TRBV11-2|.|TRBJ2-5
CASSSITSGGYQETQYF
TGTGCCAGCAGCTCCATAACTAGCGGGGGGTACCAAGAGACCCAGTACTTC